Below, one TCR beta chain is given with its context. No antigen is known for it. TCRdb itself ran the 5' RACE reads through MiXCR, one entry per CDR3 protein. The table has roughly 500,000 distinct CDR3 sequences, about 19% seen once; the top ten hold around an eighth. The data are from a study of T cells after yellow fever vaccination. Findings of the study overall: The CD4 compartment and the CD8 compartment contained a small share of clonotypes in common.

V dropped 5 bases and J dropped 9 bases, with 15 bases sitting between them. CDR3 length: 12 residues. CDR1 and CDR2 (germline): SGHTS, YDEGEE. Sequences were derived from PBMCs, sampled 15 days after the yellow fever booster vaccination. The TCR originated in a man under 40 who received the YFV17D yellow fever vaccine. This chain links TRBV5-8 with TRBJ2-7, with D possibly TRBD2 on 5 matching bases. The CDR3 spells CASSLASTGQYF. Written as DNA, the CDR3 is TGTGCCAGCAGTTTAGCGTCCACCGGGCAGTACTTC.